These 15 T cell receptor beta chains share one sample of origin, sequenced in a study of T cells after posttransplantation cyclophosphamide. Treatment was busulfan-fludarabine conditioning, a marrow graft, and cyclophosphamide on days +3 and +4. The table came from immunoSEQ multiplex PCR; TCRdb's copy has only in-frame clones and leaves some out. Altogether a few thousand clones are present, approximately 70% being singletons, with the ten largest covering around 47%. The material sequenced was CD8+ T cells sorted from PBMCs, taken around 1,100 days after allogeneic stem cell transplant with posttransplant cyclophosphamide. Every receptor here comes from a female patient aged 40 to 55 who received an allogeneic stem cell transplant from a related donor, was CMV-positive, and had no GVHD. Some T cells may be supplied by the graft donor.

Only one count was recorded for this clone. The gene calls are TRBV27 and TRBJ2-1; TRBD2 matches 8 bases. The CDR3 runs 14 residues. Looked up from germline, CDR1 is MNHEY and CDR2 is SMNVEV (reference sequence). Trimming took 5 bases from V and 7 from J; bases not matched to a gene: 7. This CDR3 reads CASSPSIAGNEQFF. Here the CDR3 DNA reads TGTGCCAGCAGTCCTTCAATAGCGGGGAATGAGCAGTTCTTC.

The chain joins TRBV4-3 to TRBJ2-1; TRBD2 might be the D (5 bases). This CDR3 region has 14 residues. The germline V and J ends were trimmed by 2 bases and 6 bases, with 11 bases remaining between them. The germline gives CDR1 LGHNA, CDR2 YSLEER. The CDR3 protein is CASSQRPRGNEQFF. The CDR3 bases are TGCGCCAGCAGCCAACGTCCCCGGGGCAATGAGCAGTTCTTC.

The gene calls are TRBV5-8 and TRBJ1-4, with TRBD1 matching 9 bases. This CDR3 is 17 amino acids long. Germline assignment: CDR1 SGHTS and CDR2 YDEGEE. The V segment lost 3 bases and the J segment 8 bases; nucleotides outside the gene matches: 14. As DNA, the CDR3 is TGTGCCAGCAGCTCCCCAAAAACAGGGGGCGACGACGAAAAACTGTTTTTT. Encoded protein: CASSSPKTGGDDEKLFF.

V gene TRBV27 combines with J gene TRBJ2-7; maybe TRBD1 (6 bases). V lost 6 bases and J 1 base, leaving 13 bases between the germline ends. Germline V CDR1 and CDR2: MNHEY, SMNVEV (reference sequence). The CDR3 runs 14 residues. The CDR3 DNA follows: TGTGCCAGCAGGGGACATGAAAGGTCCTACGAGCAGTACTTC. Its protein is CASRGHERSYEQYF.

The rearrangement uses TRBV27 and TRBJ2-7, with 7 bases fitting TRBD1. With the DNA end fitting TRBJ2-4 better, the J assignment may be wrong. This CDR3 has 17 amino acids. From germline, CDR1 is MNHEY and CDR2 SMNVEV (reference sequence). The CDR3, as DNA: TGTGCCAGCAGTCAGACAGGGAGCGCGTTAGCCAAAAACATTCAGTACTTC. Translation: CASSQTGSALAKNIQYF.

Only a few counts were recorded for this clone. This chain uses TRBV2 with TRBJ2-7, with D tentatively TRBD2 (6 bases). CDR1 and CDR2 (germline): SNHLY, FYNNEI. The CDR3 is 13 amino acids. Trimming removed 5 bases from V and 1 base from J, with 9 bases in between. The CDR3, as DNA: TGTGCCAGCAGTCGGGACTCTTCCTACGAGCAGTACTTC. It yields the protein CASSRDSSYEQYF.

The chain employs TRBV7-9 and TRBJ2-3, with D unclear. Germline V gene sequence: CDR1 SEHNR, CDR2 FQNEAQ (reference sequence). V lost 6 bases to trimming and J lost 0 bases, with 4 bases between them. The CDR3 contains 12 residues. CDR3 coding DNA: TGTGCCAGCAGAACTAGCACAGATACGCAGTATTTT. This gives the protein CASRTSTDTQYF. The full variable domain, in which reference TRBV7-9 and TRBJ2-3 provide the parts outside the CDR3, is DTGVSQNPRHKITKRGQNVTFRCDPISEHNRLYWYRQTLGQGPEFLTYFQNEAQLEKSRLLSDRFSAERPKGSFSTLEIQRTEQGDSAMYLCASRTSTDTQYFGPGTRLTVL.

As for this clone: This sample includes further DNA sequences coding for the same CDR3. The CDR3 loop is CASSLGDYEQYF. The CDR3 coding sequence is TGTGCCAGCAGCTTGGGCGACTACGAGCAGTACTTC. The chain links TRBV5-6 to TRBJ2-7; D ambiguous. With 0 bases removed from V and 3 bases from J, the gap between germline ends came to 4 bases. The CDR3 runs to 12 residues. Germline V gene lookup returns CDR1 SGHDT and CDR2 YYEEEE.

This clone was seen a handful of times. The V and J genes are TRBV9 and TRBJ2-7; no firm D call. This CDR3 spans 15 amino acids. Germline loops: CDR1 SGDLS, CDR2 YYNGEE. CDR3 nucleotides: TGTGCTTGTAGTTTCAGGCAGAAGACGGCATACGAGCAGTACTTC. This encodes CACSFRQKTAYEQYF.

The chain has TRBV7-3 and TRBJ2-7; tentatively, D is TRBD2 (7 bases). Germline-derived CDR1 and CDR2 are SGHTA and FQGTGA. The ends were cut back, 8 bases at V and 6 bases at J, with 14 bases in the middle. This CDR3 is 12 amino acids long. DNA of the CDR3: TGTGCCAGCTCTCCAGGGGAGGGCGAGCAGTACTTC. Residues: CASSPGEGEQYF.

The chain joins TRBV21-1 to TRBJ2-7; no check of the table's D call, TRBD2, against the DNA was made. TRBV21-1 is deemed a pseudogene. The CDR3 extends over 13 amino acids. The CDR3 reads CASSTRRRDEQYF. Here the CDR3 DNA reads TGTGCCAGCAGCACGAGGCGCCGGGACGAGCAGTACTTC.

This clone was seen a handful of times. This sample also contains other DNA sequences that code for the same CDR3. The genes are TRBV9 and TRBJ2-7; 7 bases line up with TRBD1. Germline trimming cut 5 bases from V and 4 bases from J; bases unmatched to any gene: 12. The CDR3 length is 15 residues. Per the germline V gene, CDR1 is SGDLS and CDR2 is YYNGEE. The CDR3 loop is CASSFKQGTAYEQYF. The CDR3 nucleotides are TGTGCCAGCAGTTTCAAACAGGGGACGGCATACGAGCAGTACTTC.

In nucleotides, the CDR3 is TGCGCCAGCAGCCAAGATCGACACAGTACCTACGAGCAGTACTTC. This translates into CASSQDRHSTYEQYF. The rearrangement links TRBV4-3 to TRBJ2-7; D not certain. Germline loops: CDR1 LGHNA, CDR2 YSLEER. This CDR3 has 15 residues. V was trimmed by 0 bases and J by 2 bases, leaving 11 bases between them.

The chain has TRBV5-1 and TRBJ2-3; 8 positions agree with TRBD2. The CDR3 is 16 residues long. V trimming: 6 bases; J trimming: 1 base; junction bases outside the gene matches: 10. Germline-derived CDR1 and CDR2 are SGHRS and YFSETQ. CDR3 nucleotides: TGCGCCAGCATCAAAACCGGGGGGGGTGGCACAGATACGCAGTATTTT. This codes for CASIKTGGGGTDTQYF.

The V call is TRBV19, the J call TRBJ1-2, with D perhaps matching TRBD1 (5 bases). The CDR3 spans 15 residues. Germline V gives CDR1 LNHDA, CDR2 SQIVND (reference sequence). V gave up 4 bases and J gave up 6 bases, with 18 bases separating them. In nucleotides, the CDR3 is TGTGCCAGTAGTAGACTTGCGGGGGGAAGAGATGGCTACACCTTC. Its protein is CASSRLAGGRDGYTF.